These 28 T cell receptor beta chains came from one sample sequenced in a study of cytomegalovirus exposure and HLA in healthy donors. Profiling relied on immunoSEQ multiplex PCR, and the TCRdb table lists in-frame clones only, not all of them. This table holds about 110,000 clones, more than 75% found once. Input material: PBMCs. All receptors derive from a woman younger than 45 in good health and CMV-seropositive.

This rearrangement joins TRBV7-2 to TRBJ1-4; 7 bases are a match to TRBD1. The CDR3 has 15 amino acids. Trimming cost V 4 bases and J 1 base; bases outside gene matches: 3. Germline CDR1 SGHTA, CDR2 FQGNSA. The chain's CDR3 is CASSSRGLTNEKLFF. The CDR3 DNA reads TGTGCCAGCAGCTCTAGGGGGCTAACTAATGAAAAACTGTTTTTT. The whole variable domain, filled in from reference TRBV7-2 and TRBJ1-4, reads GAGVSQSPSNKVTEKGKDVELRCDPISGHTALYWYRQSLGQGLEFLIYFQGNSAPDKSGLPSDRFSAERTGGSVSTLTIQRTQQEDSAVYLCASSSRGLTNEKLFFGSGTQLSVL.

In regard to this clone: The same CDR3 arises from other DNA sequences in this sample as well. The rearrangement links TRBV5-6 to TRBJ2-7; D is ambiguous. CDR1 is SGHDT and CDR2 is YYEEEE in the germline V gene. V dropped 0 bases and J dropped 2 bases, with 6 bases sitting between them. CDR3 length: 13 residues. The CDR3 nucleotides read TGTGCCAGCAGCTTGGGGAGTACCTACGAGCAGTACTTC. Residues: CASSLGSTYEQYF.

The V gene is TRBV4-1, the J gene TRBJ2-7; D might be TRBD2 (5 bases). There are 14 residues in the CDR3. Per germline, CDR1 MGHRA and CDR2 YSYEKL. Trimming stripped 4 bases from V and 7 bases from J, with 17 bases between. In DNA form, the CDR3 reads TGCGCCAGCAGCCCGGTTGACGGAACGGGGGAGCAGTACTTC. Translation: CASSPVDGTGEQYF.

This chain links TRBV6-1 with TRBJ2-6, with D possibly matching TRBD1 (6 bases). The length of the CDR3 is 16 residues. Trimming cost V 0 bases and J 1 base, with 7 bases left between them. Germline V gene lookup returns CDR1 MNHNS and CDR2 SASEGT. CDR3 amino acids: CASSEATGSGANVLTF. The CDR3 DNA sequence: TGTGCCAGCAGTGAAGCGACAGGATCTGGGGCCAACGTCCTGACTTTC.

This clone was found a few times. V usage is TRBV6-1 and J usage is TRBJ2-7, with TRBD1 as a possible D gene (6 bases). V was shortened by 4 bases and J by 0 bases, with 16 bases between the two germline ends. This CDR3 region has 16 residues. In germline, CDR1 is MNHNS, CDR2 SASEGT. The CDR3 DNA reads TGTGCCAGCAGTGGATCCCGGACAGCGAGCTCCTACGAGCAGTACTTC. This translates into CASSGSRTASSYEQYF.

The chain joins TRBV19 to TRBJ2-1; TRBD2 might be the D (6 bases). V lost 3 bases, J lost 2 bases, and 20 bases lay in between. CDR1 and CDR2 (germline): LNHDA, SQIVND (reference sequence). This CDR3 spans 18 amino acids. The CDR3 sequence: CASSMSGPGLKAYNEQFF. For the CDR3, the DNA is TGTGCCAGTAGTATGAGCGGGCCGGGACTTAAAGCCTACAATGAGCAGTTCTTC.

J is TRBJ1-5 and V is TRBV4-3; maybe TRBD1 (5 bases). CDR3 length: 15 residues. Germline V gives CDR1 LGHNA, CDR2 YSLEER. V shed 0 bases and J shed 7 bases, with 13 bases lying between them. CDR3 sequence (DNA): TGCGCCAGCAGCCAAGAGGTCGACAGATTACAGCCCCAGCATTTT. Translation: CASSQEVDRLQPQHF.

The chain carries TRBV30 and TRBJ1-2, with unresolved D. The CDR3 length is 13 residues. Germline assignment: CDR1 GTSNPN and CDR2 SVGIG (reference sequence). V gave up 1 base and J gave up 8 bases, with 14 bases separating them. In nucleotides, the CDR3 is TGTGCCTGGAGTGGCCGTTGGCAGCGGGGCTACACCTTC. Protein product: CAWSGRWQRGYTF.

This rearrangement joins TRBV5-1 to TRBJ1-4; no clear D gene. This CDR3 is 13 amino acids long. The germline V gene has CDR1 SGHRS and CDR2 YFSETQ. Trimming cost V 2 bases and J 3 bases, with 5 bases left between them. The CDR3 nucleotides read TGCGCCAGCAGCTTAACAGCTAATGAAAAACTGTTTTTT. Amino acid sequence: CASSLTANEKLFF.

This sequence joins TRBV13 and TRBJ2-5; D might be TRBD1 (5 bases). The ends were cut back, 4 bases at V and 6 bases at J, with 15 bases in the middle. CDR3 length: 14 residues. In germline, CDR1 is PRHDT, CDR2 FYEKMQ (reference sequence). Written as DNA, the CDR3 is TGTGCCAGCAGCTCCCCTCATGACAGAAAGACCCAGTACTTC. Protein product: CASSSPHDRKTQYF. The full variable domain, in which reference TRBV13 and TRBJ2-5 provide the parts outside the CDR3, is AAGVIQSPRHLIKEKRETATLKCYPIPRHDTVYWYQQGPGQDPQFLISFYEKMQSDKGSIPDRFSAQQFSDYHSELNMSSLELGDSALYFCASSSPHDRKTQYFGPGTRLLVL.

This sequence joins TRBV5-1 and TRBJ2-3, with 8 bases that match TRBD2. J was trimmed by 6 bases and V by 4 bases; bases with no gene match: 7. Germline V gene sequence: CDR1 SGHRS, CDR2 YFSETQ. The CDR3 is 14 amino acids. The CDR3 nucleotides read TGCGCCAGCAGCGAGGGACTAGGATCTGATACGCAGTATTTT. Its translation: CASSEGLGSDTQYF.

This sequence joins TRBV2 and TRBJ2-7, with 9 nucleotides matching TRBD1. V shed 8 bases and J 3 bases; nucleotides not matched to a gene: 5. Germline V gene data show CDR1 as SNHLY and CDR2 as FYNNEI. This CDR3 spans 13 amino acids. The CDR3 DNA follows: TGTGCCAGCGTCGAGGACAGGGGCTACGAGCAGTACTTC. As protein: CASVEDRGYEQYF.

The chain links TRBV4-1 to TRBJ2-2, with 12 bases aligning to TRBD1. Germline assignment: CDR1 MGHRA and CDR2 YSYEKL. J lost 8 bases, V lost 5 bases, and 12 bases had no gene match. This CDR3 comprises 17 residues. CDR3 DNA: TGCGCCAGCAGCGTGACCGGGACAGGGGGCGCTTTTGGGGAGCTGTTTTTT. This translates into CASSVTGTGGAFGELFF.

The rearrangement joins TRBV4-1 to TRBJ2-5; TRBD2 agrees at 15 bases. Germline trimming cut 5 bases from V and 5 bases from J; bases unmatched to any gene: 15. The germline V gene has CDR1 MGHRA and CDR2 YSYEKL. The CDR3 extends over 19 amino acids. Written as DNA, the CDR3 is TGCGCCAGCAGCTACAAATTGGGACTAGCGGGAGGAAAGAGGGAGACCCAGTACTTC. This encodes CASSYKLGLAGGKRETQYF.

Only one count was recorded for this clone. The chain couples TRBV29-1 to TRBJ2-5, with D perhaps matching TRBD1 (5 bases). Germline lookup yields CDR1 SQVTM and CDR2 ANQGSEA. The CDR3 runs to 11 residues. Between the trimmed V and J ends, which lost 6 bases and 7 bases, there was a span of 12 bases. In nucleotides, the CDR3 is TGCAGCGTGGGGCAGGCTGGGACCCAGTACTTC. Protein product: CSVGQAGTQYF.

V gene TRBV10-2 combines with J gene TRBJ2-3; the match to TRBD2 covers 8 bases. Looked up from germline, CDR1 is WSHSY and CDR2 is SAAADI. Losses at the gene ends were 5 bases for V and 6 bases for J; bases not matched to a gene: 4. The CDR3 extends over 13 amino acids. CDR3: CASSYSGMDTQYF. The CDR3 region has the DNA TGCGCCAGCAGTTATAGCGGGATGGATACGCAGTATTTT.

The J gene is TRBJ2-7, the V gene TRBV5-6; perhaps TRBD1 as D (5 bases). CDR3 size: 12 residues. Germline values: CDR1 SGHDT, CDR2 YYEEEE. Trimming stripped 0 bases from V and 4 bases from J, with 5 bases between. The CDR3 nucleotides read TGTGCCAGCAGCTTGGAGGGGTACGAGCAGTACTTC. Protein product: CASSLEGYEQYF.

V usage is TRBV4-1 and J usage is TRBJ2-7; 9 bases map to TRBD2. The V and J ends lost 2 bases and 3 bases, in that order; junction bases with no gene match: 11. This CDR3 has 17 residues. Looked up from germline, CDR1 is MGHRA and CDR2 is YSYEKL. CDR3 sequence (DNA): TGCGCCAGCAGCCAATCCATCGGCGGGAGGGCGGACTACGAGCAGTACTTC. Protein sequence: CASSQSIGGRADYEQYF.

CDR3 sequence: CASSLNLAGLGYTF. The CDR3 region has the DNA TGCGCCAGCAGCTTGAACTTGGCAGGTCTTGGCTACACCTTC. The genes are TRBV5-1 and TRBJ1-2; D unresolved. Trimming took 1 base from V and 7 from J, leaving 14 bases between them. Germline V gives CDR1 SGHRS, CDR2 YFSETQ. The CDR3 extends over 14 amino acids.

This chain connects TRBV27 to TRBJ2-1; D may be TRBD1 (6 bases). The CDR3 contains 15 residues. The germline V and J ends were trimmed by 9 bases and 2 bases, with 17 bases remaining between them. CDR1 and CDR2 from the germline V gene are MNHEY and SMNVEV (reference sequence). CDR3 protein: CARERGSDTYNEQFF. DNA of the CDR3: TGTGCCAGAGAAAGGGGGAGTGATACCTACAATGAGCAGTTCTTC.

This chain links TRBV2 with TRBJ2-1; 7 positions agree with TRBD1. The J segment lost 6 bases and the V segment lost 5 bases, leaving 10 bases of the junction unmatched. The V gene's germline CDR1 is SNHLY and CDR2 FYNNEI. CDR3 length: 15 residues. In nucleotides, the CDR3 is TGTGCCAGCAGTCGTGACAGGGACAGTTTCAATGAGCAGTTCTTC. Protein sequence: CASSRDRDSFNEQFF.

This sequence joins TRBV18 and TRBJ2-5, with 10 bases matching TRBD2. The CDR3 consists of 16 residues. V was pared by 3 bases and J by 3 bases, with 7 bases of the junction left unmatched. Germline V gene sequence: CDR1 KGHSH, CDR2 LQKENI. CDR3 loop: CASSPASGGAKETQYF. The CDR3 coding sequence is TGTGCCAGCTCACCTGCTAGCGGGGGAGCTAAAGAGACCCAGTACTTC.

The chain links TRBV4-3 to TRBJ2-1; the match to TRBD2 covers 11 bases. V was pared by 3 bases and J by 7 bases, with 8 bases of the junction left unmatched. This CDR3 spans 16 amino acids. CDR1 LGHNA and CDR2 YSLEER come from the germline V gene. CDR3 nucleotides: TGCGCCAGCAGCCATCCCCGTCCTAGCGGGAGGAATGAGCAGTTCTTC. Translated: CASSHPRPSGRNEQFF.

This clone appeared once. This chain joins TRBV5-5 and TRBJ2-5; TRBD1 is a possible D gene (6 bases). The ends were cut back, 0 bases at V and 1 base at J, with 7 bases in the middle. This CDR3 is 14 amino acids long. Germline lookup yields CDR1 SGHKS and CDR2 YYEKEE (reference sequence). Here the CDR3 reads CASSLVGGQETQYF. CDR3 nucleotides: TGTGCCAGCAGCTTGGTAGGGGGCCAAGAGACCCAGTACTTC.

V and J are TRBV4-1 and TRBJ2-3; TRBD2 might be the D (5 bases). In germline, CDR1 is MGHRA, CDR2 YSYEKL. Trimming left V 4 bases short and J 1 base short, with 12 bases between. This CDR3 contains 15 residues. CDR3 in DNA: TGCGCCAGCAGCCTCGGAGGTTGGGGCACAGATACGCAGTATTTT. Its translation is CASSLGGWGTDTQYF.

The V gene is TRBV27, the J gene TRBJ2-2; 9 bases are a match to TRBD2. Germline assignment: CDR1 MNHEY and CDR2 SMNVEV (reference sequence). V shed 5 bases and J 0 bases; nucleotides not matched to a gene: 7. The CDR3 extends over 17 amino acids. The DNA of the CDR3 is TGTGCCAGCAGTCTAGCGGGGCCCCACGCGAACACCGGGGAGCTGTTTTTT. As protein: CASSLAGPHANTGELFF.

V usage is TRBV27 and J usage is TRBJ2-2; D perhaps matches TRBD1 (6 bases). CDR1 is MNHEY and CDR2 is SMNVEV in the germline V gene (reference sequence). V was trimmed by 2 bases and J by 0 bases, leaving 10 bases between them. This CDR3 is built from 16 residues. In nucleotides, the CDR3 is TGTGCCAGCAGTTTAAATGGGGGCTCGAACACCGGGGAGCTGTTTTTT. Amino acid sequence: CASSLNGGSNTGELFF.

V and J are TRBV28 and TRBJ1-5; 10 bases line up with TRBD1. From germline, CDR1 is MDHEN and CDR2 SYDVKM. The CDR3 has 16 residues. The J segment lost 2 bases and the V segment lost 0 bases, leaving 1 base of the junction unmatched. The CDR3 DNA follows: TGTGCCAGCAGTTTATGGGGGACAGGGGGCAATCAGCCCCAGCATTTT. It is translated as CASSLWGTGGNQPQHF.